This T cell receptor beta chain came from a study of breast tumors, draining lymph nodes, adjacent tissues. Study results and caveats: Data only fit, rather than demonstrated, lymph node origin of most tumor T cells. The data were judged consistent with most tumor T cells coming from lymph node and expanding in tumor.

Via MiXCR, TCRdb re-called the multiplex PCR reads, giving one row per CDR3 protein. The sample comprises about 300,000 distinct CDR3 sequences, under 35% of which are singletons, and more than 0.85% rests with the top ten. The germline gives CDR1 SGHDT, CDR2 YYEEEE. The CDR3 has 16 residues. Samples came from axillary lymph nodes draining the breast cancer. Concerning this clonotype: What it binds is unknown. A much larger clone differs from this one at a single base, so this may be a read error.

The rearrangement joins TRBV5-6 to TRBJ2-3; D is ambiguous. The end of the DNA fits TRBJ1-5 better, so the J call may be wrong. Sequencing was carried out using axillary lymph node tissue. The TCR comes from a female donor with breast cancer. Some clones in this sample may be carry-over from other donors' samples. The CDR3 sequence: CASSIWTSGYTDTQHF. CDR3 nucleotide sequence: TGTGCCAGCAGCATCTGGACTAGCGGGTATACAGATACGCAGCATTTT.